These T cell receptor beta chains were read from a single sample in a study of cytomegalovirus exposure and HLA in healthy donors. Here immunoSEQ multiplex PCR was the method, and the copy in TCRdb shows in-frame clones only, minus some. The sample consists of 110,000 to 150,000 clones, approximately 63% of them appearing once. What was sequenced was PBMCs. The receptors originated from an older woman in good health and CMV-seropositive. Each CDR3 is given with its conserved first and last residue. The order of the fields is J gene, D gene, CDR3 length, V gene, clone size, CDR3 DNA, CDR3 protein. D genes are given only for firm matches. Clone size is shown for a subset of rows, as once, few, many or a class of expanded clone.

TRBJ1-2	.	14	TRBV28	.	TGTGCCAGCACTACCCCCGGGACATTTGGTGGCTACACCTTC	CASTTPGTFGGYTF
TRBJ2-5	.	13	TRBV7-9	few	TGTGCCAGCAGAATAGAGGTTCAAGAGACCCAGTACTTC	CASRIEVQETQYF
TRBJ2-5	.	13	TRBV4-2	.	TGTGCCAGCAGCCAAAAACAGGAAGAGACCCAGTACTTC	CASSQKQEETQYF
TRBJ1-2	TRBD1	15	TRBV7-2	few	TGTGCCAGCAGCTTATTTGTGGACAGGGTTGATGGCTACACCTTC	CASSLFVDRVDGYTF
TRBJ2-1	TRBD1	16	TRBV19	few	TGTGCCAGTAGTATCATAGGACAGGGGGCCTACAATGAGCAGTTCTTC	CASSIIGQGAYNEQFF
TRBJ1-2	.	11	TRBV28	.	TGTGCCAGCAGTTCAGGCGGGGGCTACACCTTC	CASSSGGGYTF
TRBJ1-5	.	16	TRBV6-6	.	TGTGCCAGCAGTTACCGGACAGAGGATAGCAATCAGCCCCAGCATTTT	CASSYRTEDSNQPQHF
TRBJ1-1	.	13	TRBV7-8	.	TGTGCCAGCAAAAGATCCAGGAACACTGAAGCTTTCTTT	CASKRSRNTEAFF
TRBJ2-1	.	9	TRBV28	few	TGTGCCCGAGGTAACGAGCAGTTCTTC	CARGNEQFF
TRBJ1-5	.	13	TRBV2	.	TGTGCCAGCAGTGAAAGGCACCGCACAGCCCAGCATTTT	CASSERHRTAQHF
TRBJ1-2	TRBD1	16	TRBV19	.	TGTGCCAGCCTCCGACAGGGGGCGATGGGGAACTATGGCTACACCTTC	CASLRQGAMGNYGYTF
TRBJ1-2	TRBD1	14	TRBV5-4	.	TGTGCCAGCAGCCCCACGACAGGGTTCTATGGCTACACCTTC	CASSPTTGFYGYTF
TRBJ1-1	.	15	TRBV28	.	TGTGCCAGCCGAGGGCCCCACGGGAGTGACACTGAAGCTTTCTTT	CASRGPHGSDTEAFF
TRBJ2-1	TRBD1	16	TRBV5-1	.	TGCGCCAGCAGCTTGGTTTTGAGGACAGGGCCGAATGAGCAGTTCTTC	CASSLVLRTGPNEQFF
TRBJ1-1	.	14	TRBV7-9	.	TGTGCCAGCAGCCAATTCGCAGGGTCCGCTGAAGCTTTCTTT	CASSQFAGSAEAFF
TRBJ2-1	.	16	TRBV7-9	.	TGTGCCAGCAGCCCCCGGACAGTCGGTGAAGGCAATGAGCAGTTCTTC	CASSPRTVGEGNEQFF
TRBJ1-4	.	17	TRBV5-1	few	TGCGCCAGCAGCCGTGGCGGGGATCGGGGAGGTAATGAAAAACTGTTTTTT	CASSRGGDRGGNEKLFF
TRBJ2-3	TRBD1	15	TRBV5-1	.	TGCGCCAGCAGAGAAACAGGGGCGCACACAGATACGCAGTATTTT	CASRETGAHTDTQYF
TRBJ1-5	TRBD1	13	TRBV6-1	.	TGTGCCAGCAGCAAACAGGGGAATCAGCCCCAGCATTTT	CASSKQGNQPQHF
TRBJ1-3	.	15	TRBV18	.	TGTGCCAGCTCGCCCCGGGAGAACTCTGGAAACACCATATATTTT	CASSPRENSGNTIYF
TRBJ1-2	.	13	TRBV7-9	few	TGTGCCAGCAGCTTAGTAGAAATCTATGGCTACACCTTC	CASSLVEIYGYTF
TRBJ2-7	TRBD1	15	TRBV2	.	TGTGCCAGCAGGCCCCAGGGGACAGGGGATCACGAGCAGTACTTC	CASRPQGTGDHEQYF
TRBJ2-5	TRBD2	17	TRBV12-5	.	TGTGCTAGTGGTTTGGTACCGTCTAGCGGACACCAAGAGACCCAGTACTTC	CASGLVPSSGHQETQYF
TRBJ2-7	.	14	TRBV15	.	TGTGCCACCAGCAGAGATCGGGGAATCTACGAGCAGTACTTC	CATSRDRGIYEQYF
TRBJ1-2	TRBD1	13	TRBV11-2	.	TGTGCCAGCAGCCCGGGGACAGCGTATGGCTACACCTTC	CASSPGTAYGYTF
TRBJ1-2	.	12	TRBV6-6	once	TGTGCCAGTAGTCGTTCTAACTATGGCTACACCTTC	CASSRSNYGYTF
TRBJ1-3	.	12	TRBV30	few	TGTGCCTGGACTCTAACTGGAAACACCATATATTTT	CAWTLTGNTIYF
TRBJ2-3	.	12	TRBV5-1	.	TGCGCCAGCAGCCTACCCACAGATACGCAGTATTTT	CASSLPTDTQYF
TRBJ2-1	TRBD2	14	TRBV10-3	once	TGTGCCATCAGTGACGGGGGAGGGCCGGTTGAGCAGTTCTTC	CAISDGGGPVEQFF
TRBJ1-3	.	12	TRBV2	.	TGTGCCAGCAACGGGGCTGGAAACACCATATATTTT	CASNGAGNTIYF
TRBJ1-5	.	14	TRBV5-1	.	TGCGCCAGCAGCCCCGGGACAAGTAATCAGCCCCAGCATTTT	CASSPGTSNQPQHF
TRBJ1-1	.	13	TRBV10-1	.	TGCGCCAGCAGTGGACAGCTAAACACTGAAGCTTTCTTT	CASSGQLNTEAFF
TRBJ2-5	TRBD2	17	TRBV7-9	.	TGTGCCAGCAGCTTATCGGCAAGCGGGAGAGCCGCAGAGACCCAGTACTTC	CASSLSASGRAAETQYF
TRBJ1-1	TRBD1	17	TRBV5-1	few	TGCGCCAGCAGCCCTGGGGGGACAGTGGGGAGGCACACTGAAGCTTTCTTT	CASSPGGTVGRHTEAFF
TRBJ2-3	.	14	TRBV6-1	.	TGTGCCAGCACCCCCCGCAGGGGGGTCGATACGCAGTATTTT	CASTPRRGVDTQYF
TRBJ2-7	TRBD2	14	TRBV30	.	TGTGCCCGATCACTAGCGGGAGGCTCCTACGAGCAGTACTTC	CARSLAGGSYEQYF
TRBJ2-4	TRBD2	20	TRBV7-2	once	TGTGCCAGCAGCTTAGCGGGGCAGGGCGGGAGCCCCCTAGCCAAAAACATTCAGTACTTC	CASSLAGQGGSPLAKNIQYF
TRBJ1-2	TRBD1	13	TRBV28	.	TGTGCCAGCAGTACTGACAGGGTAGAGGGCTACACCTTC	CASSTDRVEGYTF
TRBJ2-2	.	13	TRBV25-1	.	TGTGCCAGCAGTGAGCCCGGGACCGGGGAGCTGTTTTTT	CASSEPGTGELFF
TRBJ1-1	.	14	TRBV29-1	.	TGCAGCGTTGAAGATAAAGGGAGGCACACTGAAGCTTTCTTT	CSVEDKGRHTEAFF
TRBJ2-2	.	13	TRBV27	once	TGTGCCAGCAGTCCCCAGGGGTTCAGGGAGCTGTTTTTT	CASSPQGFRELFF
TRBJ2-2	TRBD2	18	TRBV30	.	TGTGCCTGGAGTGTACGGGTTAGCGGGAGGACGGACACCGGGGAGCTGTTTTTT	CAWSVRVSGRTDTGELFF
TRBJ2-5	.	14	TRBV5-1	.	TGCGCCAGCAGCCTCCGACAGATGGGGGAGACCCAGTACTTC	CASSLRQMGETQYF
TRBJ2-7	TRBD2	13	TRBV25-1	.	TGTGCCAGCAGTACGGGAGGGAGATACGAGCAGTACTTC	CASSTGGRYEQYF
TRBJ1-1	.	16	TRBV5-1	.	TGCGCCAGCAGCTTAGGGTTTGAGCGGGGTTGGACTGAAGCTTTCTTT	CASSLGFERGWTEAFF